Below, 32 T cell receptor beta chains from the same sample are listed, as sequenced in a study of blood T cells in healthy people across ages. Primers used in a second PCR of about 7 to 12 cycles were a sample-barcoded 5' primer and a J-beta primer mix. TCRdb re-called the 5' RACE reads with MiXCR, one entry per CDR3 protein. The sample records 850,000 or so distinct CDR3 sequences, about 30% being singletons. The specimen was blood. Every receptor here comes from a woman aged 80 or older in good health.

The V gene is TRBV7-2, the J gene TRBJ2-7, with 9 bases that match TRBD1. This CDR3 comprises 16 residues. The junction had 10 bases not matched to a gene; V was cut back by 5 bases and J by 2 bases. Looked up from germline, CDR1 is SGHTA and CDR2 is FQGNSA. CDR3 sequence reads: CASSTRRRDRAYEQYF. The CDR3, as DNA: TGTGCCAGCAGCACCCGACGCCGGGACAGGGCCTACGAGCAGTACTTC.

In its sample, this clonotype was seen many times. The J gene is TRBJ2-3, the V gene TRBV29-1, with a tentative D call TRBD2 (5 bases). Germline lookup yields CDR1 SQVTM and CDR2 ANQGSEA. The CDR3 extends over 15 amino acids. Trimming left V 5 bases short and J 0 bases short, with 15 bases between. DNA for the CDR3: TGCAGCGTTAGCTGGACTGTAACTAGCACAGATACGCAGTATTTT. Translated, it gives CSVSWTVTSTDTQYF.

This clonotype was counted between two and nine times. The rearrangement joins TRBV12-3 or TRBV12-4 to TRBJ2-2, with 9 bases aligning to TRBD1. The CDR3 totals 15 residues. V shed 5 bases, J shed 6 bases, and the junction held 7 bases outside the gene matches. DNA of the CDR3: TGTGCCAGCAGTCTGGCCGGGACAGGGCCCGGGGAGCTGTTTTTT. It yields the protein CASSLAGTGPGELFF.

The chain combines TRBV30 with TRBJ2-1; 12 bases agree with TRBD1. The CDR3 contains 14 residues. V shed 5 bases, J shed 7 bases, and the junction held 6 bases outside the gene matches. Looked up from germline, CDR1 is GTSNPN and CDR2 is SVGIG (reference sequence). DNA of the CDR3: TGTGCCTGGGCCGGGACAGGGGGCAGGAATGAGCAGTTCTTC. This codes for CAWAGTGGRNEQFF.

Remarks on this clonotype: Given a much more abundant clone one base away, this may be a read error. The chain uses TRBV6-2 or TRBV6-3 and TRBJ2-1; D might be TRBD1 or TRBD2, each matching 5 bases. CDR1 MNHEY and CDR2 SVGEGT come from the germline V gene. V was shortened by 5 bases and J by 3 bases, with 20 bases between the two germline ends. The CDR3 is made up of 17 amino acids. CDR3 coding DNA: TGTGCCAGCAGTGGTCCCGGGGCAGGATCATACTACAATGAGCAGTTCTTC. Protein product: CASSGPGAGSYYNEQFF.

Worth noting for this clonotype: Just one base apart from a much larger clone, this may be a read error. The V and J genes are TRBV20-1 and TRBJ2-1, with D possibly being TRBD1 or TRBD2 (7 bases each). Trimming pared 6 bases from V and 2 bases from J, leaving 17 bases between. Germline lookup yields CDR1 DFQATT and CDR2 SNEGSKA (reference sequence). CDR3 length: 15 amino acids. The CDR3 DNA sequence: TGCAGTGCCCACAGGGGAGGGCCCCCCTACAATGAGCAGTTCTTC. It codes for CSAHRGGPPYNEQFF.

This clonotype was counted at least ten times. This CDR3 is CASSVSHRGGGGYTF. For the CDR3, the DNA is TGTGCCAGCAGCGTCAGCCACAGGGGGGGAGGAGGCTACACCTTC. The V call is TRBV7-2, the J call TRBJ1-2, with 8 nucleotides matching TRBD1. Germline V lookup: CDR1 SGHTA, CDR2 FQGNSA. V lost 5 bases to trimming and J lost 8 bases; unmatched junction nucleotides: 13. This CDR3 is 15 amino acids long.

With respect to this clonotype: This could be a read error, since a much larger clone is one nucleotide away. V usage is TRBV9 and J usage is TRBJ2-1; D remains unclear. Germline CDR1 and CDR2: SGDLS and YYNGEE. The CDR3 is 14 residues long. The V end lost 1 base, the J end lost 13 bases, and 18 bases lay between the germline ends. This CDR3 is CASSVTPGQETQFF. CDR3 bases: TGTGCCAGCAGCGTAACGCCTGGGCAAGAGACCCAGTTCTTC.

In its sample, this clonotype was seen many times. The genes are TRBV10-1 and TRBJ2-3; TRBD2 might be the D (5 bases). Germline V CDR1 and CDR2: WNHNN, SYGVQD (reference sequence). The CDR3 runs to 13 residues. Trimming cost V 6 bases and J 1 base, with 8 bases left between them. As DNA, the CDR3 is TGCGCCAGCAGGCCCGGGGGCACAGATACGCAGTATTTT. Protein sequence: CASRPGGTDTQYF.

This clonotype was recorded at least ten times. The rearrangement uses TRBV5-5 and TRBJ2-7; D is possibly TRBD2 (5 bases). There are 15 residues in the CDR3. The ends were cut back, 3 bases at V and 4 bases at J, with 17 bases in the middle. The germline V gene has CDR1 SGHKS and CDR2 YYEKEE (reference sequence). The CDR3 bases are TGTGCCAGCAGCTGGGGTAGTGGGCGCGGGTACGAGCAGTACTTC. It specifies CASSWGSGRGYEQYF.

The chain employs TRBV7-8 and TRBJ2-3; D may correspond to TRBD1 or TRBD2 (7 bases each). Germline CDR1 is SGHVS and CDR2 is FQNEAQ. V was clipped by 11 bases and J by 2 bases, with 17 bases between them. This CDR3 is 14 amino acids long. CDR3 sequence reads: CARSGGQLTDTQYF. The CDR3 nucleotides are TGTGCCCGCTCGGGGGGACAGCTCACAGATACGCAGTATTTT.

This clonotype was seen more than once but under ten times. This may come from a read error, since a much larger clone is one base off. This chain joins TRBV20-1 and TRBJ2-5, with D perhaps TRBD2 (5 bases). Germline V CDR1 and CDR2: DFQATT, SNEGSKA (reference sequence). The CDR3 is made up of 20 amino acids. The CDR3 here is CSARVEARSAEKVPQEAQYF. The CDR3 nucleotides read TGCAGTGCTAGAGTGGAGGCCAGGTCCGCAGAGAAGGTCCCCCAAGAGGCCCAGTACTTC.

This sequence joins TRBV18 and TRBJ2-5, with D perhaps TRBD1 or TRBD2 (5 bases each). Per germline, CDR1 KGHSH and CDR2 LQKENI. The CDR3 spans 15 residues. V lost 6 bases and J lost 7, with 21 bases in between. CDR3 protein: CASSQGSLRGGTQYF. Written as DNA, the CDR3 is TGTGCCAGCTCGCAGGGCAGTCTGAGAGGAGGGACCCAGTACTTC. The complete variable domain, with remaining parts taken from reference TRBV18 and TRBJ2-5, reads NAGVMQNPRHLVRRRGQEARLRCSPMKGHSHVYWYRQLPEEGLKFMVYLQKENIIDESGMPKERFSAEFPKEGPSILRIQQVVRGDSAAYFCASSQGSLRGGTQYFGPGTRLLVL.

This clonotype has more than one count but fewer than ten. Germline and junction disagree at one end, which may indicate a read error. The V call is TRBV20-1, the J call TRBJ2-4, with TRBD1 as a possible D gene (5 bases). Germline CDR1 and CDR2: DFQATT and SNEGSKA (reference sequence). The CDR3 consists of 14 residues. The CDR3 sequence: CGAREQVPKNIQYF. CDR3 DNA sequence: TGCGGTGCTAGAGAACAGGTTCCCAAAAACATTCAGTACTTC.

The sample holds many counts of this clonotype. The V call is TRBV14, the J call TRBJ2-7; D gene ambiguous. The CDR3 consists of 15 residues. The V gene's germline CDR1 is SGHDN and CDR2 FVKESK. Trimming stripped 1 base from V and 7 bases from J, with 17 bases between. CDR3 loop: CASSQGAASTWEQYF. The DNA for the CDR3 is TGTGCCAGCAGCCAAGGGGCAGCGTCTACGTGGGAGCAGTACTTC.

There are a few counts of this clonotype. This clone may be a read error of a much larger clone one base away. This chain connects TRBV28 to TRBJ2-7; D is unresolved. The length of the CDR3 is 12 residues. V gave up 8 bases and J gave up 12 bases, with 20 bases separating them. CDR1 and CDR2 (germline): MDHEN, SYDVKM. The CDR3 DNA reads as TGTGCCAGCGGTGTAGCCAAAAACATTCGGTACTTC. Translation: CASGVAKNIRYF.

This clonotype was seen just once. A clone one base away is much larger, so this may be a read error. The chain uses TRBV3-1 and TRBJ2-3; D may be TRBD1 (6 bases). Per the germline V gene, CDR1 is LGHDT and CDR2 is YNNKEL (reference sequence). CDR3 length: 15 amino acids. Trimming removed 4 bases at V and 2 bases at J, with 13 bases between. The CDR3 DNA reads as TGTGCCAGCAGCCGGTTTCAGGGGTCCACAGATACGCAGTATTTT. It codes for CASSRFQGSTDTQYF.

This clonotype was counted many times. This chain uses TRBV3-1 with TRBJ2-5; weak D call: TRBD2 (5 bases). This CDR3 spans 14 amino acids. Between the trimmed V and J ends, which lost 2 bases and 3 bases, there was a span of 10 bases. Germline assignment: CDR1 LGHDT and CDR2 YNNKEL (reference sequence). The CDR3 region is CASSQKRGEETQYF. The CDR3 nucleotides are TGTGCCAGCAGCCAAAAACGGGGAGAAGAGACCCAGTACTTC.

The chain uses TRBV28 and TRBJ2-5, with D possibly TRBD1 on 6 matching bases. The CDR3 extends over 12 amino acids. V gave up 9 bases and J gave up 11 bases, with 19 bases separating them. Germline V gene sequence: CDR1 MDHEN, CDR2 SYDVKM. The CDR3 here is CASWNRVEEQYF. Written as DNA, the CDR3 is TGTGCCAGTTGGAACAGGGTGGAGGAGCAGTACTTC. Variable domain in full (rest from reference TRBV28 and TRBJ2-5): DVKVTQSSRYLVKRTGEKVFLECVQDMDHENMFWYRQDPGLGLRLIYFSYDVKMKEKGDIPEGYSVSREKKERFSLILESASTNQTSMYLCASWNRVEEQYFGPGTRLLVL.

This clonotype appeared many times. The rearrangement uses TRBV6-2 or TRBV6-3 and TRBJ2-1; 9 bases align to TRBD2. This CDR3 has 15 residues. V lost 4 bases to trimming and J lost 4 bases; unmatched junction nucleotides: 5. Germline CDR1 is MNHEY and CDR2 is SVGEGT. In DNA form, the CDR3 reads TGTGCCAGCAGTTGGGGCGGGGGGGGGTACAATGAGCAGTTCTTC. Translation gives CASSWGGGGYNEQFF.

The table lists this clonotype with many counts. CDR3 DNA sequence: TGCGCCAGCAGTGAGTTGTACGTCCAGCCCCAGCATTTT. It is translated as CASSELYVQPQHF. V and J are TRBV10-2 and TRBJ1-5; D remains ambiguous. In germline, CDR1 is WSHSY, CDR2 SAAADI. The CDR3 runs to 13 residues. The V end was cut by 1 base, the J end by 7 bases, with 8 bases between.

This chain joins TRBV9 and TRBJ1-4; D not resolved. CDR1 is SGDLS, CDR2 YYNGEE, per germline. The V end was cut by 2 bases, the J end by 0 bases, with 17 bases between. CDR3 length equals 18 residues. The CDR3 loop is CASSVSGWGRPTNEKLFF. The DNA of the CDR3 is TGTGCCAGCAGCGTCTCGGGCTGGGGTCGGCCAACTAATGAAAAACTGTTTTTT.

Remarks on this clonotype: It may be a read error: a sequence one base away is much more abundant. The V and J genes are TRBV2 and TRBJ2-1; TRBD1 or TRBD2 may be the D gene (6 bases each). CDR1 is SNHLY, CDR2 FYNNEI, per germline. The CDR3 is 15 amino acids. For the CDR3, the DNA is TGTGCCAGCAGTGAAGTCGGGGGCCAATACAATGAGCAGGTCTTC. Its protein is CASSEVGGQYNEQVF.

This clonotype was detected only a few times. The V call is TRBV5-6, the J call TRBJ1-1; the match to TRBD1 covers 7 bases. Germline CDR1 and CDR2: SGHDT and YYEEEE. This CDR3 contains 15 residues. V gave up 6 bases and J gave up 3 bases; unmatched junction bases: 11. The CDR3 here is CASTHRQGWDTEAFF. The CDR3 DNA is TGTGCCAGCACACACCGACAGGGATGGGACACTGAAGCTTTCTTT.

This clonotype was seen a few times. V and J are TRBV7-8 and TRBJ1-2; D is ambiguous. The germline V gene encodes CDR1 SGHVS and CDR2 FQNEAQ. The CDR3 has 14 amino acids. Deletions cut 0 bases from V and 3 bases from J, with 8 bases between. Written as DNA, the CDR3 is TGTGCCAGCAGCTTAGCGGTCAGCTACTATGGCTACACCTTC. This sequence encodes CASSLAVSYYGYTF.

This chain connects TRBV10-2 to TRBJ2-2, with a possible D match to TRBD1 (7 bases). Germline CDR1 reads WSHSY; CDR2 reads SAAADI. The V end lost 4 bases, the J end lost 7 bases, and 19 bases lay between the germline ends. This CDR3 spans 16 amino acids. CDR3 residues: CASSGSAEGAGGELFF. The CDR3 bases are TGCGCCAGCAGTGGGTCGGCGGAGGGGGCTGGCGGGGAGCTGTTTTTT.

This chain joins TRBV9 and TRBJ2-1; D might be TRBD1 (6 bases). V lost 0 bases and J lost 0, with 16 bases in between. The CDR3 has 18 amino acids. Germline V gives CDR1 SGDLS, CDR2 YYNGEE. CDR3 nucleotides: TGTGCCAGCAGCGTAGGTGCAGGGGACACTAGCTCCTACAATGAGCAGTTCTTC. It encodes CASSVGAGDTSSYNEQFF. The full variable domain, completed using reference TRBV9 and TRBJ2-1, is DSGVTQTPKHLITATGQRVTLRCSPRSGDLSVYWYQQSLDQGLQFLIQYYNGEERAKGNILERFSAQQFPDLHSELNLSSLELGDSALYFCASSVGAGDTSSYNEQFFGPGTRLTVL.

This clonotype was seen a few times. The chain is built from TRBV20-1 and TRBJ1-2; no definite D call. The germline gives CDR1 DFQATT, CDR2 SNEGSKA (reference sequence). The ends were cut back, 0 bases at V and 6 bases at J, with 11 bases in the middle. The CDR3 is made up of 13 amino acids. CDR3 nucleotide sequence: TGCAGTGCTAGAGAGCCAGAGCGGAATGGCTACACCTTC. Residues: CSAREPERNGYTF.

The chain links TRBV20-1 to TRBJ1-1; 7 nucleotides agree with TRBD1. CDR1 is DFQATT and CDR2 is SNEGSKA in the germline V gene (reference sequence). The CDR3 is 13 amino acids. The V gene end was trimmed by 5 bases and the J gene end by 3 bases; junction bases not matched to a gene: 6. The CDR3 spells CSAQRQGDTEAFF. CDR3 DNA sequence: TGCAGTGCTCAAAGACAGGGAGACACTGAAGCTTTCTTT.

Only a few counts were recorded for this clonotype. This sequence joins TRBV3-1 and TRBJ2-5, with 9 nucleotides matching TRBD2. There are 17 residues in the CDR3. The trim removed 2 bases at V and 5 bases at J, leaving 12 bases unmatched. Germline CDR1 LGHDT, CDR2 YNNKEL (reference sequence). The CDR3 is CASSQRLAGSLGETQYF. Here the CDR3 DNA reads TGTGCCAGCAGCCAACGTCTAGCGGGGTCCCTGGGGGAGACCCAGTACTTC.

In this sample, this clonotype turned up a few times. The V and J genes are TRBV7-8 and TRBJ1-1; D is ambiguous. Germline V gene data show CDR1 as SGHVS and CDR2 as FQNEAQ. The CDR3 runs 16 residues. Trimming stripped 6 bases from V and 0 bases from J, with 17 bases between. The CDR3 nucleotides are TGTGCCAGCAGGATTACGGGATCACCCATGAACACTGAAGCTTTCTTT. Protein sequence: CASRITGSPMNTEAFF.

This clonotype was seen many times. The chain has TRBV12-3 or TRBV12-4 and TRBJ2-6; D call uncertain. The CDR3 has 15 amino acids. V lost 6 bases and J lost 2, with 11 bases in between. The CDR3 region has the DNA TGTGCCAGCAGCCAAAATACGGCTGGGGCCAACGTCCTGACTTTC. This translates into CASSQNTAGANVLTF.